These 15 T cell receptor beta chains originate from one sample sequenced in a study of blood T cell repertoires in COVID-19. This table comes from immunoSEQ multiplex PCR, and its TCRdb copy is limited to in-frame clones, with some not included. This sample has a few hundred thousand clones; around 89% occur once, and the top ten carry about 2.2%. Sequenced input: PBMCs or T cells enriched from blood (not recorded which). The receptors originated from a woman under 30 who had recovered from COVID-19.

The rearrangement uses TRBV11-1 and TRBJ2-1, with 7 bases identical to TRBD2. The junction had 8 bases not matched to a gene; V was cut back by 0 bases and J by 3 bases. The germline V gene encodes CDR1 SGHAT and CDR2 FQDESV (reference sequence). This CDR3 has 17 residues. The CDR3 reads CASSLAFGGGYYNEQFF. For the CDR3, the DNA is TGTGCCAGCAGCTTAGCGTTTGGCGGGGGTTACTACAATGAGCAGTTCTTC. The whole variable domain, remainder taken from reference TRBV11-1 and TRBJ2-1, is EAEVAQSPRYKITEKSQAVAFWCDPISGHATLYWYRQILGQGPELLVQFQDESVVDDSQLPKDRFSAERLKGVDSTLKIQPAELGDSAMYLCASSLAFGGGYYNEQFFGPGTRLTVL.

The V gene is TRBV7-9, the J gene TRBJ1-1, with D unclear. Trimming left V 5 bases short and J 3 bases short, with 10 bases between. Per germline, CDR1 SEHNR and CDR2 FQNEAQ (reference sequence). CDR3 length: 13 amino acids. CDR3 bases: TGTGCCAGCAGCCCATACTTGGACACTGAAGCTTTCTTT. Amino acids: CASSPYLDTEAFF. Supplemented by reference TRBV7-9 and TRBJ1-1, the full variable domain reads DTGVSQNPRHKITKRGQNVTFRCDPISEHNRLYWYRQTLGQGPEFLTYFQNEAQLEKSRLLSDRFSAERPKGSFSTLEIQRTEQGDSAMYLCASSPYLDTEAFFGQGTRLTVV.

This chain joins TRBV7-6 and TRBJ1-5; 8 bases fit TRBD1. The CDR3 runs to 15 residues. Per the germline V gene, CDR1 is SGHVS and CDR2 is FNYEAQ. Unmatched junction bases numbered 9, after V lost 5 bases and J lost 6 bases. The CDR3 loop reads CASSPPGQVPQPQHF. CDR3 bases: TGTGCCAGCAGCCCACCGGGACAGGTACCTCAGCCCCAGCATTTT.

CDR3 loop: CASSLAGGLNQPQHF. The CDR3 nucleotides read TGTGCCAGCAGCTTAGCAGGGGGCCTAAATCAGCCCCAGCATTTT. This chain joins TRBV11-3 and TRBJ1-5, with 8 bases identical to TRBD1. Trimming cost V 1 base and J 4 bases; bases outside gene matches: 3. CDR1 SGHNT and CDR2 YENEEA come from the germline V gene. The CDR3 consists of 15 residues.

This clone was found once. This chain uses TRBV5-6 with TRBJ2-3; tentative D call: TRBD2 (6 bases). The CDR3 consists of 15 residues. V shed 4 bases and J shed 5 bases, with 17 bases lying between them. CDR1 and CDR2 from the germline V gene are SGHDT and YYEEEE. In DNA form, the CDR3 reads TGTGCCAGCAGCAGTGGCCCGGGACTGGGAGATACGCAGTATTTT. As protein: CASSSGPGLGDTQYF.

This clone appeared a single time. The J gene is TRBJ2-5, the V gene TRBV6-5, with D possibly matching TRBD1 (6 bases). Germline V gene data show CDR1 as MNHEY and CDR2 as SVGAGI. The V end was cut by 9 bases, the J end by 5 bases, with 16 bases between. The CDR3 contains 13 residues. CDR3 amino acids: CASGGRGQETQYF. The CDR3 DNA sequence: TGTGCCAGTGGGGGCAGGGGTCAGGAGACCCAGTACTTC.

The chain joins TRBV7-6 to TRBJ1-4; TRBD1 agrees at 7 bases. Germline assignment: CDR1 SGHVS and CDR2 FNYEAQ. V trimming: 5 bases; J trimming: 5 bases; junction bases outside the gene matches: 8. CDR3 length: 15 residues. CDR3 coding DNA: TGTGCCAGCAGCGGATCAGGGGGTACGAATGAAAAACTGTTTTTT. It codes for CASSGSGGTNEKLFF.

The J gene is TRBJ2-7, the V gene TRBV5-5, with 9 bases matching TRBD1. V shed 4 bases, J shed 2 bases, and the junction held 7 bases outside the gene matches. The germline V gene encodes CDR1 SGHKS and CDR2 YYEKEE (reference sequence). CDR3 length: 15 amino acids. CDR3 in DNA: TGTGCCAGCAGCCATGGACAGGGGATTCCCTACGAGCAGTACTTC. This encodes CASSHGQGIPYEQYF.

Only a few counts were recorded for this clone. The chain combines TRBV29-1 with TRBJ1-1; D remains ambiguous. The germline gives CDR1 SQVTM, CDR2 ANQGSEA. The V gene lost 4 bases and the J gene lost 3 bases, with 18 bases spanning the gap. CDR3 length equals 15 residues. For the CDR3, the DNA is TGCAGCGTTGCTCCTCACCTAAGGCGGGACACTGAAGCTTTCTTT. Its translation: CSVAPHLRRDTEAFF.

The chain carries TRBV5-1 and TRBJ2-5; 7 bases agree with TRBD2. The germline CDR1 and CDR2 sequences are SGHRS and YFSETQ. CDR3 length equals 14 residues. Trimming cost V 5 bases and J 5 bases; bases outside gene matches: 9. The CDR3 region is CASRGLEGGETQYF. DNA for the CDR3: TGCGCCAGCAGAGGGCTAGAGGGAGGGGAGACCCAGTACTTC.

The chain carries TRBV2 and TRBJ1-5; TRBD1 agrees at 8 bases. V was clipped by 7 bases and J by 7 bases; unmatched bases: 6. Germline V CDR1 and CDR2: SNHLY, FYNNEI. This CDR3 contains 13 residues. The CDR3 DNA is TGTGCCAGCATGAGCAGGGGGCGCCAGCCCCAGCATTTT. Translation gives CASMSRGRQPQHF.

As for this clone: The same CDR3 can be traced to other DNA sequences in this sample. The CDR3 DNA reads as TGTGCCAGCAGTTACTCAGGGGGCACTGAAGCTTTCTTT. Its protein product is CASSYSGGTEAFF. The chain combines TRBV6-5 with TRBJ1-1; D is possibly TRBD1 (6 bases). Germline loops: CDR1 MNHEY, CDR2 SVGAGI. Trimming pared 0 bases from V and 4 bases from J, leaving 6 bases between. CDR3 length equals 13 residues.

The gene calls are TRBV13 and TRBJ2-1; D ambiguous. Deletions cut 5 bases from V and 7 bases from J, with 12 bases between. This CDR3 contains 13 residues. Germline CDR1 reads PRHDT; CDR2 reads FYEKMQ (reference sequence). The CDR3 reads CASSPTLENEQFF. The CDR3 region has the DNA TGTGCCAGCAGCCCGACTTTGGAAAATGAGCAGTTCTTC.

V is TRBV4-2 and J is TRBJ2-7; TRBD1 is a possible D gene (5 bases). With 3 bases removed from V and 1 base from J, the gap between germline ends came to 7 bases. The germline V gene encodes CDR1 LGHNA and CDR2 YNFKEQ. This CDR3 spans 13 amino acids. The CDR3 sequence is CASSHTGSYEQYF. The CDR3 nucleotides are TGTGCCAGCAGCCACACAGGATCCTACGAGCAGTACTTC.

This clone turned up a few times. The V and J genes are TRBV28 and TRBJ2-1; D may be TRBD1 (5 bases). The V gene's germline CDR1 is MDHEN and CDR2 SYDVKM. Trimming took off 3 bases at V and 7 bases at J, with 10 bases between the two ends. The CDR3 is 13 amino acids. CDR3 region: CASSFRDWNEQFF. CDR3 bases: TGTGCCAGCAGTTTCAGGGATTGGAATGAGCAGTTCTTC.